One and the same sample provided the 20 T cell receptor beta chains below, sequenced in a study of T cells after yellow fever vaccination. TCRdb re-called the 5' RACE reads through MiXCR, storing one row per CDR3 protein. This table has 500,000 to 650,000 distinct CDR3 sequences, less than 20% appearing once. The sequencing here drew on PBMCs, taken 4 to 5 days after the first yellow fever vaccination. Source of these receptors: a man in his late teens or twenties who received the YFV17D yellow fever vaccine.

The rearrangement joins TRBV7-9 to TRBJ1-6, with 8 nucleotides matching TRBD1. This CDR3 has 14 amino acids. Germline CDR1 SEHNR, CDR2 FQNEAQ (reference sequence). The junction had 7 bases not matched to a gene; V was cut back by 5 bases and J by 10 bases. The DNA for the CDR3 is TGTGCCAGCAGCGAAGGGGACAGGCCGTCACCCCTCCACTTT. Amino acids: CASSEGDRPSPLHF.

J is TRBJ2-5 and V is TRBV4-1, with 9 positions matching TRBD1. Germline V lookup: CDR1 MGHRA, CDR2 YSYEKL. V shed 5 bases, J shed 6 bases, and the junction held 10 bases outside the gene matches. The CDR3 spans 15 residues. The CDR3 protein is CASSANTGGGKTQYF. DNA of the CDR3: TGCGCCAGCAGCGCTAATACAGGGGGCGGAAAGACCCAGTACTTC.

To note about this clonotype: Its ends do not fully match the called genes, so a read error is possible. The chain is built from TRBV12-3 or TRBV12-4 and TRBJ2-1, with unresolved D. There are 13 residues in the CDR3. The CDR3: CASSLLPANKQFF. CDR3 DNA sequence: TGTGCCAGCAGTTTATTACCGGCCAATAAGCAGTTCTTC.

The chain has TRBV10-1 and TRBJ1-1, with D unresolved. This CDR3 region has 13 residues. Germline V gene lookup returns CDR1 WNHNN and CDR2 SYGVQD (reference sequence). V lost 5 bases and J 3 bases, leaving 10 bases between the germline ends. CDR3 region: CASSPREHTEAFF. CDR3 in DNA: TGCGCCAGCAGTCCCCGGGAGCACACTGAAGCTTTCTTT.

This clonotype showed up many times. The chain recombines TRBV12-3 or TRBV12-4 with TRBJ2-7; D is perhaps TRBD2 (7 bases). V was shortened by 6 bases and J by 0 bases, with 15 bases between the two germline ends. There are 15 residues in the CDR3. CDR3 loop: CASSLGGPLSYEQYF. The CDR3, as DNA: TGTGCCAGCAGCCTCGGGGGGCCCCTCTCCTACGAGCAGTACTTC.

The J gene is TRBJ2-1, the V gene TRBV6-5; D is ambiguous. The CDR3 loop spans 11 amino acids. Trimming took 7 bases from V and 5 from J, leaving 6 bases between them. CDR1 is MNHEY, CDR2 SVGAGI, per germline. CDR3 nucleotides: TGTGCCAGCACCCAGAACAATGAGCAGTTCTTC. Translating gives CASTQNNEQFF.

The chain employs TRBV4-1 and TRBJ2-2; no firm D call. The CDR3 is 15 residues long. Germline CDR1 is MGHRA and CDR2 is YSYEKL. With 0 bases removed from V and 6 bases from J, the gap between germline ends came to 11 bases. The CDR3 is CASSQETALPGELFF. In DNA form, the CDR3 reads TGCGCCAGCAGCCAAGAGACGGCGCTACCCGGGGAGCTGTTTTTT.

This clonotype has just a few counts. The V and J genes are TRBV6-1 and TRBJ2-3, with a weak D call TRBD1 (6 bases). The CDR3 has 16 residues. The V end was cut by 6 bases, the J end by 2 bases, with 18 bases between. Per the germline V gene, CDR1 is MNHNS and CDR2 is SASEGT. CDR3 in DNA: TGTGCCAGCAGCCCCAGGGGCCTAACCGTCACAGATACGCAGTATTTT. Translated, it gives CASSPRGLTVTDTQYF.

The genes are TRBV7-9 and TRBJ2-6; 8 nucleotides line up with TRBD1. V shed 6 bases, J shed 2 bases, and the junction held 6 bases outside the gene matches. Per germline, CDR1 SEHNR and CDR2 FQNEAQ (reference sequence). CDR3 length: 16 residues. The CDR3, as DNA: TGTGCCAGCAGACGTACACAGGGGGCTGGGGCCAACGTCCTGACTTTC. It yields the protein CASRRTQGAGANVLTF.

The V call is TRBV19, the J call TRBJ1-3, with D unresolved. The germline V gene encodes CDR1 LNHDA and CDR2 SQIVND (reference sequence). Trimming cost V 0 bases and J 0 bases, with 15 bases left between them. This CDR3 comprises 18 residues. CDR3 bases: TGTGCCAGTAGTATAGATTTTCGGACCCTTCGCTCTGGAAACACCATATATTTT. Its translation: CASSIDFRTLRSGNTIYF. The variable domain in full, completed from reference TRBV19 and TRBJ1-3, reads DGGITQSPKYLFRKEGQNVTLSCEQNLNHDAMYWYRQDPGQGLRLIYYSQIVNDFQKGDIAEGYSVSREKKESFPLTVTSAQKNPTAFYLCASSIDFRTLRSGNTIYFGEGSWLTVV.

This chain connects TRBV11-2 to TRBJ1-1, with D unclear. Germline CDR1 and CDR2: SGHAT and FQNNGV. Trimming took 8 bases from V and 1 from J, leaving 17 bases between them. The CDR3 spans 15 residues. CDR3 protein: CASRLGEAWNTEAFF. DNA for the CDR3: TGTGCCAGCCGTCTCGGGGAGGCTTGGAACACTGAAGCTTTCTTT.

This chain joins TRBV12-3 or TRBV12-4 and TRBJ1-4; maybe TRBD1 (6 bases). This CDR3 comprises 14 residues. V lost 3 bases and J lost 5, with 10 bases in between. CDR3 sequence reads: CASSFRGWNEKLFF. CDR3 coding DNA: TGTGCCAGCAGTTTCAGGGGCTGGAATGAAAAACTGTTTTTT.

This CDR3 is CASSIQTGTGGEEQYV. The DNA of the CDR3 is TGTGCCAGCAGTATACAAACCGGGACAGGGGGCGAGGAGCAGTACGTC. This sequence joins TRBV28 and TRBJ2-7; 12 positions match TRBD1. Germline V lookup: CDR1 MDHEN, CDR2 SYDVKM. The CDR3 spans 16 residues. With V trimmed by 5 bases and J by 7 bases, 12 bases remained unmatched.

The chain links TRBV7-3 to TRBJ2-3, with D possibly being TRBD1 (6 bases). V was clipped by 6 bases and J by 10 bases, with 20 bases between them. Germline V gives CDR1 SGHTA, CDR2 FQGTGA. CDR3 length: 14 residues. The CDR3: CASSSSALGTPQYF. The DNA of the CDR3 is TGTGCCAGCAGTTCCTCCGCCCTCGGGACACCGCAGTATTTT.

The rearrangement links TRBV20-1 to TRBJ2-2, with 8 bases lining up with TRBD2. After removal of 1 base from V and 0 bases from J, the junction contained 7 bases not matched to a gene. The CDR3 contains 17 residues. Looked up from germline, CDR1 is DFQATT and CDR2 is SNEGSKA (reference sequence). The CDR3 DNA reads as TGCAGTGCTAGAGGGGCGGGGGGCTCGGCGAACACCGGGGAGCTGTTTTTT. Its translation is CSARGAGGSANTGELFF.

The chain has TRBV5-1 and TRBJ1-5, with D maybe TRBD1 (6 bases). The CDR3 is 14 residues long. Germline CDR1 and CDR2: SGHRS and YFSETQ. Trimming left V 5 bases short and J 6 bases short, with 15 bases between. CDR3 region: CASSSGQIGQPQHF. In DNA, the CDR3 is TGCGCCAGCAGTTCAGGACAGATAGGTCAGCCCCAGCATTTT.

The chain links TRBV12-3 or TRBV12-4 to TRBJ2-1; no definite D call. The CDR3 extends over 12 amino acids. V lost 2 bases to trimming and J lost 5 bases, with 4 bases between them. The CDR3 loop is CASSLLHNEQFF. CDR3 nucleotide sequence: TGTGCCAGCAGTTTACTCCACAATGAGCAGTTCTTC.

This clonotype was detected only a few times. The chain uses TRBV5-1 and TRBJ2-7, with TRBD2 as a possible D gene (5 bases). The length of the CDR3 is 14 residues. In germline, CDR1 is SGHRS, CDR2 YFSETQ. The V gene lost 4 bases and the J gene lost 1 base, with 12 bases spanning the gap. CDR3 residues: CASSGRRESYEQYF. The CDR3 DNA is TGCGCCAGCAGCGGCCGACGGGAATCCTACGAGCAGTACTTC.

This chain links TRBV7-2 with TRBJ1-5, with 7 positions matching TRBD1. The CDR3 has 15 amino acids. Germline V gene data show CDR1 as SGHTA and CDR2 as FQGNSA. V was pared by 5 bases and J by 0 bases, with 4 bases of the junction left unmatched. The CDR3 loop is CASSHQGVSNQPQHF. The CDR3 nucleotides read TGTGCCAGCAGCCATCAGGGGGTTAGCAATCAGCCCCAGCATTTT. The full variable domain, in which reference TRBV7-2 and TRBJ1-5 provide the parts outside the CDR3, is GAGVSQSPSNKVTEKGKDVELRCDPISGHTALYWYRQSLGQGLEFLIYFQGNSAPDKSGLPSDRFSAERTGGSVSTLTIQRTQQEDSAVYLCASSHQGVSNQPQHFGDGTRLSIL.

Only a few counts were recorded for this clonotype. The chain employs TRBV25-1 and TRBJ2-3; the D call may be TRBD1 or TRBD2 (5 bases each). V was pared by 3 bases and J by 4 bases, with 20 bases between. Germline CDR1 and CDR2: MGHDK and SYGVNS. This CDR3 contains 17 residues. The CDR3 sequence is CASSEGVGGTVADTQYF. CDR3 in DNA: TGTGCCAGCAGTGAGGGGGTAGGCGGCACGGTCGCAGATACGCAGTATTTT. Combining the CDR3 with reference TRBV25-1 and TRBJ2-3 gives the whole variable domain EADIYQTPRYLVIGTGKKITLECSQTMGHDKMYWYQQDPGMELHLIHYSYGVNSTEKGDLSSESTVSRIRTEHFPLTLESARPSHTSQYLCASSEGVGGTVADTQYFGPGTRLTVL.